This is a list of T cell receptor beta chains from one sample in a study of blood T cells in healthy people across ages. TCRdb reprocessed the 5' RACE reads with MiXCR, giving one entry per CDR3 protein. This sample has roughly 680,000 distinct CDR3 sequences, with about 50% found just once. Sequenced sample: blood. The receptors here all came from an elderly woman in good health. Each CDR3 is given with its conserved first and last residue. Fields, in order: D gene, clone size, J gene, V gene, CDR3 DNA, CDR3 protein. The D gene is left open where the match is weak. Clone size appears in some rows only: once, few, many, or a class for an expanded clone.

- | - | TRBJ1-4 | TRBV25-1 | TGTGCCAGCAGCGAGAGGGGAAAACTGTTTTTT | CASSERGKLFF
- | - | TRBJ1-4 | TRBV12-3/TRBV12-4 | TGTGCCAGCAGTTTAATGGGCAGGGCAAATGAAAAACTGTTTTTT | CASSLMGRANEKLFF
TRBD1 | many | TRBJ2-7 | TRBV14 | TGTGCCAGCAGCTCGTCGGGACAGGGATACGAGCAGTACTTC | CASSSSGQGYEQYF
- | - | TRBJ2-5 | TRBV12-3/TRBV12-4 | TGTGCCAGCCTGGGTGCGGGGAGGGAGACCCAGTACTTC | CASLGAGRETQYF
TRBD2 | - | TRBJ2-1 | TRBV2 | TGTGCCAGCAGTGAATTAGCGGGCCCTTACAATGAGCAGTTCTTC | CASSELAGPYNEQFF
- | once | TRBJ2-3 | TRBV4-1 | TGCGCCAGCAGCCAAGGAGAGTCATCGGACAGAGACGCGTATTTT | CASSQGESSDRDAYF
- | - | TRBJ2-3 | TRBV20-1 | TGCAGTGCTAGCGCCGGACGAGGGGTTGTCACAGATACGCAGTATTTT | CSASAGRGVVTDTQYF
TRBD2 | - | TRBJ2-1 | TRBV29-1 | TGCAGCGTTGAATCCCCAGGACTAGCGGGTTACAATGAGCAGTTCTTC | CSVESPGLAGYNEQFF
- | many | TRBJ1-5 | TRBV12-3/TRBV12-4 | TGTGCCAGCAGTTTTAGTCCCCATAGCAATCAGCCCCAGCATTTT | CASSFSPHSNQPQHF
TRBD1 | few | TRBJ1-6 | TRBV12-3/TRBV12-4 | TGTGCCAGCAGTGTCCGACAGGGTTCACCCCTCCACTTT | CASSVRQGSPLHF
- | once | TRBJ2-7 | TRBV20-1 | TGCAGCGCTACCACAGGTATCGAGCAGTACTTC | CSATTGIEQYF
- | - | TRBJ2-2 | TRBV7-2 | TGTGCCAGCAGCTTACGAGGGGTCGTCACCGGGGAGCTGTTTTTT | CASSLRGVVTGELFF
- | many | TRBJ2-1 | TRBV7-2 | TGTGCCAGCAGCTTAGTTTCCGGGTGGGATGAGCAGTTCTTC | CASSLVSGWDEQFF
TRBD2 | - | TRBJ2-7 | TRBV15 | TGTGCCACCAGCCGCGGGACTATCTCCTACGAGCAGTACTTC | CATSRGTISYEQYF
- | - | TRBJ1-1 | TRBV27 | TGTGCCAGCAGTAAAGGGGGTGGGGCTGGGAACACTGAAGCTTTCTTT | CASSKGGGAGNTEAFF
- | few | TRBJ2-5 | TRBV12-3/TRBV12-4 | TGTGCCAGCAGGGAGTCGGGGGTGATAGGGGAGACCCAGTACTTC | CASRESGVIGETQYF
TRBD1 | - | TRBJ2-7 | TRBV4-1 | TGCGCCAGCAGCCCCACACAGGGGGTCTACTACGAGCAGTACTTC | CASSPTQGVYYEQYF
TRBD1 | - | TRBJ2-5 | TRBV27 | TGTGCCAGCAGGCCCGGGACAGGGGGCAAGGAGCAGTACTTC | CASRPGTGGKEQYF
TRBD2 | many | TRBJ2-1 | TRBV11-3 | TGTGCCAGCAGCTCTCGGGGGGTTTACAATGAGCAGTTCTTC | CASSSRGVYNEQFF
- | many | TRBJ1-2 | TRBV7-3 | TGTGCCAGCAGCTCAACGCCCCGACAAGGCGGCTACACCTTC | CASSSTPRQGGYTF
- | - | TRBJ2-7 | TRBV20-1 | TGCAGTGCTAGAGATTGGAGTGTGACGGACTACGAGCAGTACTTC | CSARDWSVTDYEQYF
- | - | TRBJ2-3 | TRBV5-1 | TGCGCCAGCAGCTTGATGACAGGTAGCACAGATACGCAGTATTTT | CASSLMTGSTDTQYF
- | many | TRBJ1-2 | TRBV20-1 | TGCAGTGCTGAGGAAGCTAACTATGGCTACACCTTC | CSAEEANYGYTF
- | many | TRBJ1-5 | TRBV2 | TGTGCCAGCAAGGCGGATAGCAATCAGCCCCAGCATTTT | CASKADSNQPQHF
TRBD2 | many | TRBJ2-7 | TRBV20-1 | TGCAGTGCAAATGCCGGGACATTACTAGCGGGAGGCTCCTACGAGCAGTACTTC | CSANAGTLLAGGSYEQYF
- | once | TRBJ2-5 | TRBV7-9 | TGTGCCAGCAGCTTAAAATCGGTCTTGCGGGAGACCCAGTACTTC | CASSLKSVLRETQYF
TRBD2 | many | TRBJ2-7 | TRBV2 | TGTGCCAGCAGCCGACTAGCGGGAGGCTACGAGCAGTACTTC | CASSRLAGGYEQYF
- | many | TRBJ2-7 | TRBV6-5 | TGTGCCAGCAGTTACCGCCCGGATGGCTACGAGCAGTACTTC | CASSYRPDGYEQYF
TRBD1 | few | TRBJ2-1 | TRBV18 | TGTGCCAGCTCACCTATTCGGGGACAGGGGGACAATGAGCAGTTCTTC | CASSPIRGQGDNEQFF
- | - | TRBJ1-1 | TRBV2 | TGTGCCAGCAGTTCTCGTTTCCTCGACTTGGGCACTGAAGCTTTCTTT | CASSSRFLDLGTEAFF
TRBD2 | few | TRBJ2-1 | TRBV20-1 | TGCAGTGCTAGCCCCCGGACTAGCGGGGGGTACAATGAGCAGTTCTTC | CSASPRTSGGYNEQFF
TRBD2 | many | TRBJ2-4 | TRBV20-1 | TGCAGTGCTCACTTTCGGACTAGCGGGAGGGTAGCCAAAAACATTCAGTACTTC | CSAHFRTSGRVAKNIQYF
- | - | TRBJ2-1 | TRBV7-2 | TGTGCCAGCAGCTTTCTAGCGAGTAGCCCCTACAATGAGCAGTTCTTC | CASSFLASSPYNEQFF
TRBD1 | - | TRBJ2-1 | TRBV6-5 | TGTGCCAGCAGTTACACGGGACAGGCTTACAACAATGAGCAGTTCTTC | CASSYTGQAYNNEQFF
TRBD1 | - | TRBJ1-2 | TRBV12-3/TRBV12-4 | TGTGCCAGCAGTGTAGGGACAGGAGCCTATGGCTACACCTTC | CASSVGTGAYGYTF
TRBD2 | - | TRBJ2-5 | TRBV5-6 | TGTGCCAGCCGGGCTAGCGGGGGGGCGGAGACCCAGTACTTC | CASRASGGAETQYF
- | - | TRBJ2-5 | TRBV20-1 | TGCAGTGCTAGAGAAGGGGACAAAGACTACAAGCAGTACTTC | CSAREGDKDYKQYF
- | many | TRBJ1-1 | TRBV7-6 | TGTGCCAGCAGCTTAAGGGAGGATGCTGAAGCTTTCTTT | CASSLREDAEAFF
- | once | TRBJ2-3 | TRBV5-4 | TGTGCCAGCAGCCGGGGGACAGCTAGCACAGATACGCAGTATTTT | CASSRGTASTDTQYF
- | many | TRBJ2-1 | TRBV3-1 | TGTGCCAGCAGCAGAGGGGGCGGGAGCGATGAGCAGTTCTTC | CASSRGGGSDEQFF
- | few | TRBJ2-1 | TRBV5-1 | TGCGCCAGCAGCTTCCTCGGAGGAACCTCCTACAATGAGCAGTTCTTC | CASSFLGGTSYNEQFF
- | - | TRBJ2-5 | TRBV12-3/TRBV12-4 | TGTGCCAGCAGGTTTACCGCGAGGGGGGAGACCCAGTACTTC | CASRFTARGETQYF
TRBD1 | - | TRBJ2-7 | TRBV6-1 | TGTGCCAGCAGTGAGGGTCCGGGACAGGGTCGGTACGAGCAGTACTTC | CASSEGPGQGRYEQYF
- | once | TRBJ1-2 | TRBV6-5 | TGTGCCAGCAGTGACGGACGGCTCCATGGCTACACCTTC | CASSDGRLHGYTF
TRBD2 | - | TRBJ2-1 | TRBV15 | TGTGCCACCAGCAGAGATGGCGGGGGGGCGGATGAGCAGTTCTTC | CATSRDGGGADEQFF
TRBD2 | many | TRBJ2-1 | TRBV7-3 | TGTGCCAGCAGTTCTGGACTAGCGGGGGAACAGTTCTTC | CASSSGLAGEQFF
- | - | TRBJ1-2 | TRBV29-1 | TGCAGCACATGGCAAGTGACTAACTATGGCTACACCTTC | CSTWQVTNYGYTF
- | once | TRBJ2-2 | TRBV10-3 | TGTGCCATCAGTGAGTCGGGGGGCACCGGGGAGCTGTTTTTT | CAISESGGTGELFF
- | - | TRBJ1-1 | TRBV6-5 | TGTGCCAGCAGCCGCGGGAGAAGGGTTCGGAACACTGAAGCTTTCTTT | CASSRGRRVRNTEAFF
- | - | TRBJ1-5 | TRBV12-3/TRBV12-4 | TGTGCCAGCAGTTTTCCCTCTGCTTCCGGTACAGGGATAGGGGGTGGCAATCAGCCCCAGCATTTT | CASSFPSASGTGIGGGNQPQHF
TRBD1 | - | TRBJ1-1 | TRBV2 | TGTGCCAGCAGCCTCCGCGGGACAGGCTCTGAAGCTTTCTTT | CASSLRGTGSEAFF
TRBD1 | - | TRBJ1-5 | TRBV20-1 | TGCAGTGTTCGCTCCCGGGACAGGGGAAATAGCAATCAGCCCCAGCATTTT | CSVRSRDRGNSNQPQHF
- | - | TRBJ2-5 | TRBV5-5 | TGTGCCAGCAGCCCCGAGCGCTTCACGGACCAAGAGACCCAGTACTTC | CASSPERFTDQETQYF
- | - | TRBJ1-2 | TRBV10-3 | TGTGCCATCAGTGTGTCTTCTTGGGGCGGCGAACACAACCAAGGCTACACCTTC | CAISVSSWGGEHNQGYTF
- | - | TRBJ2-4 | TRBV29-1 | TGCAGCGTTGCTGCGCCTGGATTTCAGTACTTC | CSVAAPGFQYF